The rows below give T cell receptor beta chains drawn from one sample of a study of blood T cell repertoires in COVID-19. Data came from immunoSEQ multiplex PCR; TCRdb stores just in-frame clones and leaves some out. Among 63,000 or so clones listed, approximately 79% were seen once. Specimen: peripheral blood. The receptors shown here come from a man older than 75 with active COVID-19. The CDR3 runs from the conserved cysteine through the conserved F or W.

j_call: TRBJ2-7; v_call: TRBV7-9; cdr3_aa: CASSRGDNYEQYF
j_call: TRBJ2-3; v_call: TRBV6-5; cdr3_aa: CASSYRTNTDTQYF
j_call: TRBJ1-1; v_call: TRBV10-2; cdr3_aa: CASSMDRNTEAFF
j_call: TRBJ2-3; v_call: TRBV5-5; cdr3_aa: CASSLTAGGPDTQYF
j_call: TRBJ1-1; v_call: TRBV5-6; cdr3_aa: CASSFPGPRATEAFF
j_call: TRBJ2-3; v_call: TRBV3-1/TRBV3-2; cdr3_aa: CASSPGGAPPDTQYF
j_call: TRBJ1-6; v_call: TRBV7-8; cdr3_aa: CASSSDRVGNSPLHF
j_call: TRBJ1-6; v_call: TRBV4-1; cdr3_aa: CASSQERVGGYYNSPLHF
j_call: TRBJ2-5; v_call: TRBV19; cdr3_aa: CASSLPGQGYQETQYF
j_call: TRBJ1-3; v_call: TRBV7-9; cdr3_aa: CASSEFTGTLSTGNTIYF
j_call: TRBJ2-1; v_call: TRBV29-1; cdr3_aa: CSAASGEYNEQFF
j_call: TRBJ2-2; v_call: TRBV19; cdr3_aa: CASSIRREEWRELFF
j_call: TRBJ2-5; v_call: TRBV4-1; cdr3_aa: CASSQGGNQETQYF
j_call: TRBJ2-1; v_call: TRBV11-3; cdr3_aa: CASSLSAGGFNEQFF
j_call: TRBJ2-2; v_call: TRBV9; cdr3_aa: CASSVGDRGSGELFF
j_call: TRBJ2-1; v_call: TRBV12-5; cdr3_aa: CASSQDRPYNEQFF
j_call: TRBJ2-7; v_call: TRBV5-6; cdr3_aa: CASSSGGPDEQYF
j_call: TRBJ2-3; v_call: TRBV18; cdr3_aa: CASSPGHFTDTQYF
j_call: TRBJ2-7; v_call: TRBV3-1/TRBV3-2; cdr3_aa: CASSQGSGTGNPYEQYF
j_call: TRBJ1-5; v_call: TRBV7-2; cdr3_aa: CASSLDSQGNQPQHF